This is a list of T cell receptor beta chains from one sample in a study of blood T cell repertoires in COVID-19. Data came from immunoSEQ multiplex PCR; TCRdb stores just in-frame clones and leaves some out. Here the sample spans approximately 65,000 clones, about 81% being singletons. The sample taken for sequencing was peripheral blood. These receptors were collected from a man older than 75 with acute or convalescent COVID-19. Each CDR3 is given with its conserved first and last residue. Fields, in order: D gene, V gene, J gene, clone size, CDR3 DNA, CDR3 protein. A D gene is named only where the DNA matches it firmly. Size is omitted from some rows. Given values are once, few, many or a class for expanded clones.

d_call: -
v_call: TRBV3-1/TRBV3-2
j_call: TRBJ2-2
clone_size: -
cdr3_nt: TGTGCCAGCAGCCAAGCCTCCACTACCGGGGAGCTGTTTTTT
cdr3_aa: CASSQASTTGELFF

d_call: -
v_call: TRBV28
j_call: TRBJ2-5
clone_size: once
cdr3_nt: TGTGCCAGCACCGGGACACCAACCCGGACCCAGTACTTC
cdr3_aa: CASTGTPTRTQYF

d_call: TRBD1
v_call: TRBV6-4
j_call: TRBJ2-3
clone_size: -
cdr3_nt: TGTGCCAGCAGTGACTCATACAGGGGAAGCACAGATACGCAGTATTTT
cdr3_aa: CASSDSYRGSTDTQYF

d_call: TRBD2
v_call: TRBV3-1/TRBV3-2
j_call: TRBJ2-5
clone_size: -
cdr3_nt: TGTGCCAGCAGCCAGGCTAGCGGGGGGGCCACTCAGACCCAGTACTTC
cdr3_aa: CASSQASGGATQTQYF

d_call: -
v_call: TRBV5-1
j_call: TRBJ2-2
clone_size: -
cdr3_nt: TGCGCCAGCAGCTCCAACCGGGGGAGGACCGGGGAGCTGTTTTTT
cdr3_aa: CASSSNRGRTGELFF

d_call: TRBD2
v_call: TRBV5-1
j_call: TRBJ2-3
clone_size: -
cdr3_nt: TGCGCCAGCAGCTTGGGGACTAGCGGGGGCACAGATACGCAGTATTTT
cdr3_aa: CASSLGTSGGTDTQYF

d_call: TRBD1
v_call: TRBV6-5
j_call: TRBJ1-6
clone_size: -
cdr3_nt: TGTGCCAGCTCTCGTTCGGGACAGAATTCACCCCTCCACTTT
cdr3_aa: CASSRSGQNSPLHF

d_call: -
v_call: TRBV24-1
j_call: TRBJ1-2
clone_size: -
cdr3_nt: TGTGCCACCAGTGACTGGGCCGGACTTGGTGGCTACACCTTC
cdr3_aa: CATSDWAGLGGYTF

d_call: TRBD2
v_call: TRBV7-7
j_call: TRBJ2-1
clone_size: -
cdr3_nt: TGTGCTAGCAGCCTGGGTTGGACTAGCGGTTTCAATGAGCAGTTCTTC
cdr3_aa: CASSLGWTSGFNEQFF

d_call: -
v_call: TRBV5-1
j_call: TRBJ1-1
clone_size: -
cdr3_nt: TGCGCCAGCAGCATAGGACAGCCGAACACTGAAGCTTTCTTT
cdr3_aa: CASSIGQPNTEAFF

d_call: -
v_call: TRBV24-1
j_call: TRBJ2-6
clone_size: -
cdr3_nt: TGTGCCACCAGTGACCTCCCTCTAGGTACCTACTCTGGGGCCAACGTCCTGACTTTC
cdr3_aa: CATSDLPLGTYSGANVLTF

d_call: TRBD2
v_call: TRBV6-5
j_call: TRBJ2-7
clone_size: many
cdr3_nt: TGTGCCAGCAGTTATACCCGACGAGCGGGGGAGCAGTACTTC
cdr3_aa: CASSYTRRAGEQYF

d_call: -
v_call: TRBV2
j_call: TRBJ1-1
clone_size: -
cdr3_nt: TGTGCCAGCAGTTCCCAGGGGAAAAACACTGAAGCTTTCTTT
cdr3_aa: CASSSQGKNTEAFF

d_call: TRBD1
v_call: TRBV30
j_call: TRBJ1-3
clone_size: -
cdr3_nt: TGTGCCTGGAGTAGACAGGGGACTGGAAACACCATATATTTT
cdr3_aa: CAWSRQGTGNTIYF

d_call: TRBD1
v_call: TRBV24-1
j_call: TRBJ1-2
clone_size: -
cdr3_nt: TGTGCCACCAGTGACCAGACAGGGGTCGATGGCTACACCTTC
cdr3_aa: CATSDQTGVDGYTF

d_call: TRBD2
v_call: TRBV2
j_call: TRBJ2-7
clone_size: -
cdr3_nt: TGTGCCAGCAGTGGAGGGACTAGCGCCTACGAGCAGTACTTC
cdr3_aa: CASSGGTSAYEQYF

d_call: -
v_call: TRBV20-1
j_call: TRBJ2-1
clone_size: once
cdr3_nt: TGCAGTGCTAGTAGAGACTCGGAGGCGGGCAATGAGCAGTTCTTC
cdr3_aa: CSASRDSEAGNEQFF

d_call: TRBD1
v_call: TRBV6-1
j_call: TRBJ2-2
clone_size: -
cdr3_nt: TGTGCCAGCAGTGAAACAGGGGTCGGGGAGCTGTTTTTT
cdr3_aa: CASSETGVGELFF

d_call: -
v_call: TRBV4-1
j_call: TRBJ1-5
clone_size: -
cdr3_nt: TGCGCCAGCAGCCAAGAAGAGCTACGGTTAAATCAGCCCCAGCATTTT
cdr3_aa: CASSQEELRLNQPQHF

d_call: TRBD1
v_call: TRBV6-5
j_call: TRBJ2-3
clone_size: -
cdr3_nt: TGTGCCAGCAGTTACCGGAGGACAGGTACCACAGATACGCAGTATTTT
cdr3_aa: CASSYRRTGTTDTQYF

d_call: TRBD1
v_call: TRBV29-1
j_call: TRBJ1-2
clone_size: -
cdr3_nt: TGCAGCGTATACAGGGGGCCTTATGGCTACACCTTC
cdr3_aa: CSVYRGPYGYTF

d_call: -
v_call: TRBV24-1
j_call: TRBJ2-2
clone_size: -
cdr3_nt: TGTGCCACCAGTGGTACATGGTCCGGGGAGCTGTTTTTT
cdr3_aa: CATSGTWSGELFF

d_call: -
v_call: TRBV28
j_call: TRBJ1-2
clone_size: -
cdr3_nt: TGTGCCAGCAATGTAGGGGCTAACTATGGCTACACCTTC
cdr3_aa: CASNVGANYGYTF

d_call: -
v_call: TRBV30
j_call: TRBJ1-1
clone_size: -
cdr3_nt: TGTGCCTGGAGGGGGTACCTGGGGCATGGGGACACTGAAGCTTTCTTT
cdr3_aa: CAWRGYLGHGDTEAFF

d_call: TRBD2
v_call: TRBV6-4
j_call: TRBJ2-2
clone_size: once
cdr3_nt: TGTGCCAGCAGAGGGACTAGCGGATCCGGGGAGCTGTTTTTT
cdr3_aa: CASRGTSGSGELFF

d_call: -
v_call: TRBV6-5
j_call: TRBJ1-6
clone_size: once
cdr3_nt: TGTGCCAGCAGTTACCGGACAGCGGCTTATAATTCACCCCTCCACTTT
cdr3_aa: CASSYRTAAYNSPLHF

d_call: -
v_call: TRBV5-4
j_call: TRBJ1-1
clone_size: -
cdr3_nt: TGTGCCAGCAGCTTGGCTCGGGGTGCCAACGCTGAAGCTTTCTTT
cdr3_aa: CASSLARGANAEAFF

d_call: TRBD1
v_call: TRBV19
j_call: TRBJ2-2
clone_size: -
cdr3_nt: TGTGCCAGTAGTCAGGACAGGGTTGGTACCGGGGAGCTGTTTTTT
cdr3_aa: CASSQDRVGTGELFF

d_call: -
v_call: TRBV18
j_call: TRBJ2-5
clone_size: -
cdr3_nt: TGTGCCAGCTCACCTCGCTCGCCACGGGAAGAGACCCAGTACTTC
cdr3_aa: CASSPRSPREETQYF

d_call: -
v_call: TRBV4-2
j_call: TRBJ1-1
clone_size: -
cdr3_nt: TGTGCCAGCAGCCAAGATCGAGGCAGGGCGACTGAAGCTTTCTTT
cdr3_aa: CASSQDRGRATEAFF

d_call: TRBD1
v_call: TRBV5-1
j_call: TRBJ1-2
clone_size: -
cdr3_nt: TGCGCCAGCAGCTTGATTGGGACAGGGGTTTATGGCTACACCTTC
cdr3_aa: CASSLIGTGVYGYTF

d_call: -
v_call: TRBV3-1/TRBV3-2
j_call: TRBJ2-1
clone_size: -
cdr3_nt: TGTGCCAGCAGCCAAGACATAGTCTTCAATGAGCAGTTCTTC
cdr3_aa: CASSQDIVFNEQFF

d_call: TRBD2
v_call: TRBV5-1
j_call: TRBJ2-7
clone_size: -
cdr3_nt: TGCGCCAGCAGCCTGGATGTTAAGGGAGGGGCGGGCTACGAGCAGTACTTC
cdr3_aa: CASSLDVKGGAGYEQYF

d_call: TRBD1
v_call: TRBV14
j_call: TRBJ2-1
clone_size: -
cdr3_nt: TGTGCCAGCAGCCAAGTCTTAGGGGGCACGGCTGAGCAGTTCTTC
cdr3_aa: CASSQVLGGTAEQFF

d_call: TRBD1
v_call: TRBV2
j_call: TRBJ1-5
clone_size: many
cdr3_nt: TGTGCCAGCAAACGACAGGGAGGTGGTCAGCCCCAGCATTTT
cdr3_aa: CASKRQGGGQPQHF

d_call: -
v_call: TRBV28
j_call: TRBJ2-7
clone_size: -
cdr3_nt: TGTGCCAGCAGTTTAAGGCCCGGGCGCAGGGGACCATACGAGCAGTACTTC
cdr3_aa: CASSLRPGRRGPYEQYF

d_call: TRBD1
v_call: TRBV6-2/TRBV6-3
j_call: TRBJ1-6
clone_size: -
cdr3_nt: TGTGCCAGCAGCCCTCCAGGGGGCTCCTATAATTCACCCCTCCACTTT
cdr3_aa: CASSPPGGSYNSPLHF

d_call: TRBD1
v_call: TRBV11-1
j_call: TRBJ1-2
clone_size: -
cdr3_nt: TGTGCCAGCAGCGCGACAGGGGCGTACGGCTACACCTTC
cdr3_aa: CASSATGAYGYTF

d_call: -
v_call: TRBV28
j_call: TRBJ1-4
clone_size: -
cdr3_nt: TGTGCCAGCAGTTCCTTAAATGAAAAACTGTTTTTT
cdr3_aa: CASSSLNEKLFF

d_call: TRBD2
v_call: TRBV7-9
j_call: TRBJ2-1
clone_size: -
cdr3_nt: TGTGCCAGCAGCTCAACTCCGGGACTAGCCCATGAGCAGTTCTTC
cdr3_aa: CASSSTPGLAHEQFF

d_call: -
v_call: TRBV19
j_call: TRBJ1-4
clone_size: -
cdr3_nt: TGTGCCAGTAGTCAGGGATACGGTGAAAAACTGTTTTTT
cdr3_aa: CASSQGYGEKLFF

d_call: TRBD1
v_call: TRBV29-1
j_call: TRBJ1-4
clone_size: -
cdr3_nt: TGCAGCGCCCGGGACAGTCGTAATGAAAAACTGTTTTTT
cdr3_aa: CSARDSRNEKLFF

d_call: -
v_call: TRBV7-2
j_call: TRBJ1-1
clone_size: -
cdr3_nt: TGTGCCAGCAGCCGTGACAGGAACACTGAAGCTTTCTTT
cdr3_aa: CASSRDRNTEAFF

d_call: TRBD2
v_call: TRBV7-6
j_call: TRBJ2-2
clone_size: -
cdr3_nt: TGTGCCAGCAGCCCTCGACTAGCGGGGCTTGTCGGGGAGCTGTTTTTT
cdr3_aa: CASSPRLAGLVGELFF

d_call: -
v_call: TRBV6-5
j_call: TRBJ1-5
clone_size: once
cdr3_nt: TGTGCCAGCAGTTACTCGAGAGGGGGAGACCAGCCCCAGCATTTT
cdr3_aa: CASSYSRGGDQPQHF

d_call: TRBD2
v_call: TRBV15
j_call: TRBJ2-7
clone_size: -
cdr3_nt: TGTGCCACCAGCGGTCCGGGACTAGCGGGGACCGAGCAGTACTTC
cdr3_aa: CATSGPGLAGTEQYF

d_call: TRBD2
v_call: TRBV29-1
j_call: TRBJ2-3
clone_size: -
cdr3_nt: TGCAGCGTTATTCGAGGACTAGCGAAGGATACGCAGTATTTT
cdr3_aa: CSVIRGLAKDTQYF

d_call: -
v_call: TRBV28
j_call: TRBJ1-3
clone_size: -
cdr3_nt: TGTGCCAGCAGTAGAGTTCGGTCCTCTGGAAACACCATATATTTT
cdr3_aa: CASSRVRSSGNTIYF

d_call: -
v_call: TRBV7-3
j_call: TRBJ2-3
clone_size: -
cdr3_nt: TGTGCCAGCAGCCCTACTAGCACAGATACGCAGTATTTT
cdr3_aa: CASSPTSTDTQYF

d_call: TRBD1
v_call: TRBV5-8
j_call: TRBJ1-2
clone_size: -
cdr3_nt: TGTGCCAGCAGCATAGGACAGGGAAGGGACTATGGCTACACCTTC
cdr3_aa: CASSIGQGRDYGYTF

d_call: TRBD1
v_call: TRBV7-2
j_call: TRBJ2-5
clone_size: -
cdr3_nt: TGTGCCAGCCGCCGGACAGGGGGCCCCGAGACCCAGTACTTC
cdr3_aa: CASRRTGGPETQYF

d_call: TRBD2
v_call: TRBV3-1/TRBV3-2
j_call: TRBJ2-7
clone_size: -
cdr3_nt: TGTGCCAGCAGCCCTCCCGGGACTAGCGGGAGCCACGAGCAGTACTTC
cdr3_aa: CASSPPGTSGSHEQYF

d_call: TRBD1
v_call: TRBV9
j_call: TRBJ1-2
clone_size: -
cdr3_nt: TGTGCCAGCAGCCACAGGACAGGGGGCCACTATGGCTACACCTTC
cdr3_aa: CASSHRTGGHYGYTF

d_call: -
v_call: TRBV27
j_call: TRBJ2-1
clone_size: -
cdr3_nt: TGTGCCAGCAGCCGCCGCTCCGGGATTCTTTACAATGAGCAGTTCTTC
cdr3_aa: CASSRRSGILYNEQFF

d_call: TRBD1
v_call: TRBV10-3
j_call: TRBJ1-1
clone_size: -
cdr3_nt: TGTGCCATCAGCCGACAGGGGGACACTGAAGCTTTCTTT
cdr3_aa: CAISRQGDTEAFF

d_call: -
v_call: TRBV21-1
j_call: TRBJ1-4
clone_size: -
cdr3_nt: TGTGCCACCCTATTGGACAGAACAGAAAAACTGTTTTTT
cdr3_aa: CATLLDRTEKLFF

d_call: -
v_call: TRBV9
j_call: TRBJ1-5
clone_size: -
cdr3_nt: TGTGCCAGCAGCCTTGGGGCCAGCCCTCTCAATCAGCCCCAGCATTTT
cdr3_aa: CASSLGASPLNQPQHF